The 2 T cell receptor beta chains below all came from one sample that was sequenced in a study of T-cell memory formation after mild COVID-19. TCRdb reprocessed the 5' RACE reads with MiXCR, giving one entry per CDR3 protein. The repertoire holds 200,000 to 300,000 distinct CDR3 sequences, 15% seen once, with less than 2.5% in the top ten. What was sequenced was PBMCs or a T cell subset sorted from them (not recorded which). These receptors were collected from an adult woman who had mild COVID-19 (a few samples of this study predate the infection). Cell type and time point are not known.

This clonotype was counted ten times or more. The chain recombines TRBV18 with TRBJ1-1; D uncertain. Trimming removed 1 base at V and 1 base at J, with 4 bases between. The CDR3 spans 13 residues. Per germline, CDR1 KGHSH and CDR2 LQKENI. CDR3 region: CASSPQGNTEAFF. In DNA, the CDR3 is TGTGCCAGCTCACCACAGGGGAACACTGAAGCTTTCTTT.

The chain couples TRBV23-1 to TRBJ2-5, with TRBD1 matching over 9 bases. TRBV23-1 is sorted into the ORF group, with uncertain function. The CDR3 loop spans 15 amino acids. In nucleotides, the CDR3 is TGCGCAGACATACAGGGGGCTTACGGGCGAGAGACCCAGTACTTC. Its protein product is CADIQGAYGRETQYF.